This T cell receptor (beta chain) was sequenced in a study of T cells in Graves' hyperthyroidism and ophthalmopathy. Across the whole study: At initial diagnosis, before any treatment had begun, peripheral blood was obtained.

Looked up from germline, CDR1 is DFQATT and CDR2 is SNEGSKA (reference sequence). This CDR3 has 15 amino acids. With V trimmed by 5 bases and J by 1 base, 8 bases remained unmatched. This clonotype came up many times. Criteria for exclusion of patients were uncontrolled infection, other autoimmune disease, pregnancy or lactation. TCR beta CDR3 regions were amplified from RNA. The HTBI set primed first-round TCR CDR3 RT-PCR. MiXCR, run by TCRdb on the multiplex PCR reads, gives a single entry per CDR3 protein. In the table there are approximately 530,000 distinct CDR3 sequences, over 15% of which are singletons.

This sequence was found in a woman between 18 and 29 years old with Graves' hyperthyroidism. Sequenced material: blood. The gene calls are TRBV20-1 and TRBJ2-3, with TRBD2 matching over 8 bases. The DNA for the CDR3 is TGCAGTGCTCCATCACCGGGACTAGGCACAGATACGCAGTATTTT. Translation gives CSAPSPGLGTDTQYF.